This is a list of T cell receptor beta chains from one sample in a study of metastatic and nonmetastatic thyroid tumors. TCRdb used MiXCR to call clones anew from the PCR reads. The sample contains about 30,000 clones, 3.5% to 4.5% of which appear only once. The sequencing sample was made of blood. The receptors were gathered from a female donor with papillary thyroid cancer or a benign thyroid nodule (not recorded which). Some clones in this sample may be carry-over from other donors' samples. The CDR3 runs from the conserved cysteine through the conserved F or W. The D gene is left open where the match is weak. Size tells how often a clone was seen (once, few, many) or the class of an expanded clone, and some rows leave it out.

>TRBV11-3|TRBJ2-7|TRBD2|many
CASSFSGPTYEQYF
TGTGCCAGCAGCTTTAGCGGGCCCACCTACGAGCAGTACTTC
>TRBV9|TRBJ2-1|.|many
CASSPGGNEQFF
TGTGCCAGCAGCCCCGGTGGAAATGAGCAGTTCTTC
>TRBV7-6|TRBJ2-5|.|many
CASSFLGWETQYF
TGTGCCAGCAGCTTCCTAGGCTGGGAGACCCAGTACTTC
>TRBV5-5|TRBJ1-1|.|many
CASSPSAVNTEAFF
TGTGCCAGCAGCCCATCCGCAGTGAACACTGAAGCTTTCTTT
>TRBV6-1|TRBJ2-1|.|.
CATRRDMEPNEQFF
TGTGCCACCCGGAGGGATATGGAGCCCAATGAGCAGTTCTTC
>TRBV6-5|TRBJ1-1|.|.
CASSYGGGTNTEAVF
TGTGCCAGCAGTTACGGGGGAGGGACTAACACTGAAGCTGTCTTT
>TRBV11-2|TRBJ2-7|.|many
CASSPFRVRTGEVSRYEQYF
TGTGCCAGCAGCCCCTTCAGAGTTCGGACCGGGGAGGTTTCGAGATACGAGCAGTACTTC
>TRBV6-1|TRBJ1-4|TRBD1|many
CASSRKGASNEKLFF
TGTGCCAGCAGTAGGAAGGGGGCGTCTAATGAAAAACTGTTTTTT
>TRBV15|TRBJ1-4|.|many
CATSPRQNEKLFF
TGTGCCACCAGCCCACGACAGAATGAAAAACTGTTTTTT
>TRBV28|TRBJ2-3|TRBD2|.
CASSGLAGTHLTDTQYF
TGTGCCAGCAGCGGACTAGCTGGTACTCATCTGACAGATACGCAGTATTTT
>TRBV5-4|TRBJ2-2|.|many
CASSELAPKGLLRGELFF
TGTGCCAGCAGCGAACTAGCTCCCAAGGGGCTCCTGCGAGGGGAGCTGTTTTTT
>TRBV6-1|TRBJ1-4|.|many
CASTFGRSEKLFF
TGTGCCAGCACGTTCGGGAGGAGCGAAAAACTGTTTTTT
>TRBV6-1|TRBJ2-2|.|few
CASKGGDTGELFF
TGTGCCAGCAAGGGCGGGGACACCGGGGAGCTGTTTTTT
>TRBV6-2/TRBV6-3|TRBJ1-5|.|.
CASSNVTDYSNQPQHF
TGTGCCAGCAGTAACGTGACAGATTATAGCAATCAGCCCCAGCATTTT
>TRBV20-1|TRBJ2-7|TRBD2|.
CSARDWLAGYEQYF
TGCAGTGCTAGAGATTGGCTAGCGGGGTACGAGCAGTACTTC
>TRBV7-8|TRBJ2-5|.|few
CASSLVFRAGQETQYF
TGTGCCAGCAGCTTAGTATTTAGGGCAGGCCAAGAGACCCAGTACTTC
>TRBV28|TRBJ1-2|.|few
CASSQYYGYTF
TGTGCCAGCAGCCAATACTATGGCTACACCTTC
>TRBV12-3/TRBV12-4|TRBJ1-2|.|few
CASTQGNTLGYTF
TGTGCCAGCACCCAGGGGAATACGCTAGGCTACACCTTC
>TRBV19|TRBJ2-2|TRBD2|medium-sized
CASSIWGGYTGELFF
TGTGCCAGTAGTATATGGGGGGGATACACCGGGGAGCTGTTTTTT
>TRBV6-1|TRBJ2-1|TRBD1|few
CASRGTGGNEQFF
TGTGCCAGCAGGGGGACAGGTGGGAATGAGCAGTTCTTC
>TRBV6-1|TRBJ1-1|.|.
CASMIGATEAFF
TGTGCCAGCATGATAGGGGCCACTGAAGCTTTCTTT
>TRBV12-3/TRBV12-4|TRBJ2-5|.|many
CASSFSGPGTQYF
TGTGCCAGCAGTTTTAGTGGGCCGGGGACCCAGTACTTC
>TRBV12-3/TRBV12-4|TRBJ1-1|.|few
CASSLRHGAFF
TGTGCCAGCAGTTTGAGACATGGAGCTTTCTTT
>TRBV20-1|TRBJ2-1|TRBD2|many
CSARDSLAGLDSDEQFF
TGCAGTGCTAGAGATTCCCTAGCGGGACTGGATAGTGATGAGCAGTTCTTC
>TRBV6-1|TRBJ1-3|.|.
CASSPTGTGNTIYF
TGTGCCAGCAGCCCAACAGGGACTGGAAACACCATATATTTT
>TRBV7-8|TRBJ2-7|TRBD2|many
CASSTQTSGSNYEQYF
TGTGCCAGCAGCACGCAGACTAGCGGGAGTAACTACGAGCAGTACTTC
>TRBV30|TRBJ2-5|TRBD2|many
CAWRTLAGAGYETQYF
TGTGCCTGGAGGACTTTAGCGGGAGCGGGTTATGAGACCCAGTACTTC
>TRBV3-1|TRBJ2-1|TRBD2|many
CASSQVRTSGSYNEQFF
TGTGCCAGCAGCCAAGTACGGACTAGTGGCTCCTACAATGAGCAGTTCTTC
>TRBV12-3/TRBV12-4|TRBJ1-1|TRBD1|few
CASRGTGASEAFF
TGTGCCAGCAGGGGGACAGGGGCATCGGAAGCTTTCTTT
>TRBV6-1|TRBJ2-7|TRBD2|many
CASSYGTSSYEQYF
TGTGCCAGCAGTTACGGGACTAGCTCCTACGAGCAGTACTTC
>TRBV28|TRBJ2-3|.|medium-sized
CASSYGWTRDTDTQYF
TGTGCCAGCAGTTACGGGTGGACTCGAGACACAGATACGCAGTATTTT
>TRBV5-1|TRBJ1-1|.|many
CASSLGAMNTEAFF
TGCGCCAGCAGCCTCGGAGCTATGAACACTGAAGCTTTCTTT
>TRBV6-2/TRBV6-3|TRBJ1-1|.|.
CASSPWTAPEAFF
TGTGCCAGCAGTCCCTGGACAGCTCCTGAAGCTTTCTTT
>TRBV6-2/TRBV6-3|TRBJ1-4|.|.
CASSQDPHAEKLFF
TGTGCCAGCAGTCAGGACCCCCATGCTGAAAAACTGTTTTTT
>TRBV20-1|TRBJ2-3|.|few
CSAMTLAVDTQYF
TGCAGTGCTATGACATTAGCCGTAGATACGCAGTATTTT
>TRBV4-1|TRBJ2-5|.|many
CASSRPPGSAVQETQYF
TGCGCCAGCAGCCGCCCGCCTGGATCCGCGGTACAAGAGACCCAGTACTTC
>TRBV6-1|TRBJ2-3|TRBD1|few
CASSEAHRGDTQYF
TGTGCCAGCAGTGAAGCACACAGGGGTGATACGCAGTATTTT
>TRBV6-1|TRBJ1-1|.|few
CASTKGTDSRRDTEDFF
TGTGCCAGCACCAAAGGGACGGACAGCAGGAGGGACACTGAAGATTTCTTT
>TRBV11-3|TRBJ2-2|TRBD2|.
CASSLDGTRNTGELFF
TGTGCCAGCAGCTTAGATGGGACTAGAAACACCGGGGAGCTGTTTTTT
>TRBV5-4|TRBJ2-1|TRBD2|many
CASSPLTSGRAEQFF
TGTGCCAGCAGCCCCTTGACTAGCGGGAGGGCTGAGCAGTTCTTC
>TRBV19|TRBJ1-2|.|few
CSSSMCWDGYTF
TGTTCCAGTAGTATGTGCTGGGATGGCTACACCTTC
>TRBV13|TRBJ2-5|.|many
CASSNKEGALETQYF
TGTGCCAGCAGCAATAAGGAGGGGGCTTTGGAGACCCAGTACTTC
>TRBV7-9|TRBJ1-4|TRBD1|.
CASSPGQGQEKLFF
TGTGCCAGCAGCCCCGGACAGGGCCAAGAAAAACTGTTTTTT
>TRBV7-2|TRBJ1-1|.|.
CASSLAPTGMNTEAFF
TGTGCCAGCAGCTTAGCGCCCACAGGAATGAACACTGAAGCTTTCTTT
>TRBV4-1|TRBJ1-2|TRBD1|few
CASRQARTGPIYGYNF
TGCGCCAGCAGACAAGCCCGGACAGGGCCGATCTATGGCTACAACTTC
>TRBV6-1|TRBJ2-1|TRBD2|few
CASRLAGGPYEQFF
TGTGCCAGCAGACTAGCGGGAGGTCCGTATGAGCAGTTCTTC
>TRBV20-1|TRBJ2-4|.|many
CSARDTSVNIQYF
TGCAGTGCTAGAGATACCAGCGTCAACATTCAGTACTTC
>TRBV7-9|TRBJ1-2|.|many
CASSLAGRANYGYTF
TGTGCCAGCAGCTTAGCAGGACGGGCTAACTATGGCTACACCTTC
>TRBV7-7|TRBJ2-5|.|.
CASSTDRQETQYF
TGTGCTAGCAGCACGGACAGACAAGAGACCCAGTACTTC
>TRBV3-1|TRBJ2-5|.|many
CASSQPLGTQYF
TGTGCCAGCAGCCAGCCCCTCGGGACCCAGTACTTC
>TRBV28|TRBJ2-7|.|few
CASSATARYEQYF
TGTGCCAGCAGTGCTACAGCGAGATACGAGCAGTACTTC
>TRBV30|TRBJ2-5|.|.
CAWTGKGWETQYF
TGTGCCTGGACGGGAAAGGGTTGGGAGACCCAGTACTTC
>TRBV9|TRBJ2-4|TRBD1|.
CASSPPRRTGVDPIQYF
TGTGCCAGCAGCCCCCCCCGCCGGACAGGGGTCGACCCCATTCAGTACTTC
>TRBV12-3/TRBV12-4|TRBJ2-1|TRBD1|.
CASSYRGDEQFF
TGTGCCAGCAGTTACAGGGGGGATGAGCAGTTCTTC